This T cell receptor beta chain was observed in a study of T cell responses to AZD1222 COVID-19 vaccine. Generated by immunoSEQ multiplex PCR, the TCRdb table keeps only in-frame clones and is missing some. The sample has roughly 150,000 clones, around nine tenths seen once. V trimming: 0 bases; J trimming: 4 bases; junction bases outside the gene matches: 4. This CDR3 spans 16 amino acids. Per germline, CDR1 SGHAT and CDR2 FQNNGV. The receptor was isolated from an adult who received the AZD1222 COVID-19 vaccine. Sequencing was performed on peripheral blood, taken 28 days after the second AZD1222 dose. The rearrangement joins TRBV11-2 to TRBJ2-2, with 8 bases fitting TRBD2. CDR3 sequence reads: CASSLELSGATGELFF. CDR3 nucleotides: TGTGCCAGCAGCTTAGAACTTAGCGGGGCCACCGGGGAGCTGTTTTTT.